This T cell receptor beta chain came from a study of T-cell memory formation after mild COVID-19. Ten or more counts support this clonotype. Its antigen is currently unknown. TCRdb reanalysed the 5' RACE reads using MiXCR and keeps one entry per CDR3 protein. This table has 300,000 to 350,000 distinct CDR3 sequences, 13% to 15% appearing once. The V gene's germline CDR1 is SGHVS and CDR2 FQNEAQ. Between the trimmed V and J ends, which lost 1 base and 8 bases, there was a span of 11 bases. The CDR3 loop spans 13 amino acids. Study-level points and caveats: Day 15 to 85 contractors were CD4/CD8 balanced; later expanders leaned CD4+.

V and J are TRBV7-8 and TRBJ1-1, with D unresolved. The sequence was obtained from a man in his late teens or twenties who had mild COVID-19 (a few samples of this study predate the infection). Cell type and time point are not known. The specimen was PBMCs or a T cell subset sorted from them (not recorded which). The CDR3 bases are TGTGCCAGCAGCTTAGATCGCGCGGGGGAAGCTTTCTTT. Translating gives CASSLDRAGEAFF.